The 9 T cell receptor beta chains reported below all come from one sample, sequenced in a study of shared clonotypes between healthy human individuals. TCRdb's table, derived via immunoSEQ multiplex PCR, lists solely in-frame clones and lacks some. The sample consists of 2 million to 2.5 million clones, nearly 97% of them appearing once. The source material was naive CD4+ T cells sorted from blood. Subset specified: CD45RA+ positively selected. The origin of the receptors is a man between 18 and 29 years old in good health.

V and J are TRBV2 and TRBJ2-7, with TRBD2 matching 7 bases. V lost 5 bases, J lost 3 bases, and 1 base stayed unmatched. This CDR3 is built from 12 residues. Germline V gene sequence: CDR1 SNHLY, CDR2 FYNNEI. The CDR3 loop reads CASSRGVYEQYF. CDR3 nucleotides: TGTGCCAGCAGTCGGGGGGTCTACGAGCAGTACTTC.

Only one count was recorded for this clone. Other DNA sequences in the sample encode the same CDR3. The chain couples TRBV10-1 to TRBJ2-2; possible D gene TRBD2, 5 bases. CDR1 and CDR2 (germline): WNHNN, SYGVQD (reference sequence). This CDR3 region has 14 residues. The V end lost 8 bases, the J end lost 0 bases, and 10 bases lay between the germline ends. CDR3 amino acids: CASRGLPNTGELFF. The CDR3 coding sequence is TGCGCCAGCCGAGGGTTACCGAACACCGGGGAGCTGTTTTTT.

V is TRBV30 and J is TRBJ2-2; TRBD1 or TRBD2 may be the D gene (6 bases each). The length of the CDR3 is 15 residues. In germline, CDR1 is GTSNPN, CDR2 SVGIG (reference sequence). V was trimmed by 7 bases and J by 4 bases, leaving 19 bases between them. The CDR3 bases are TGTGCCTCAGTAGGGGGGAAGTCCGGCACCGGGGAGCTGTTTTTT. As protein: CASVGGKSGTGELFF.

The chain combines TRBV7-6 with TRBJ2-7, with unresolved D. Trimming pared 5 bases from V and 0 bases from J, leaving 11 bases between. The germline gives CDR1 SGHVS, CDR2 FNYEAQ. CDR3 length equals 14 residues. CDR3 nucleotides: TGTGCCAGCAGCCTCCGGACGGCCTCCTACGAGCAGTACTTC. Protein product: CASSLRTASYEQYF. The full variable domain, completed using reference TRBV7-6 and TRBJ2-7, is GAGVSQSPRYKVTKRGQDVALRCDPISGHVSLYWYRQALGQGPEFLTYFNYEAQQDKSGLPNDRFSAERPEGSISTLTIQRTEQRDSAMYRCASSLRTASYEQYFGPGTRLTVT.

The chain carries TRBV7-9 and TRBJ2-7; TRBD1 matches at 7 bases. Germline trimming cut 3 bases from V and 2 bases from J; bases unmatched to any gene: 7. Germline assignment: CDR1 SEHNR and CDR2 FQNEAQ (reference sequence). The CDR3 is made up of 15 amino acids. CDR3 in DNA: TGTGCCAGCAGCTTGATGCGACAGGGTCCCTACGAGCAGTACTTC. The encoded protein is CASSLMRQGPYEQYF.

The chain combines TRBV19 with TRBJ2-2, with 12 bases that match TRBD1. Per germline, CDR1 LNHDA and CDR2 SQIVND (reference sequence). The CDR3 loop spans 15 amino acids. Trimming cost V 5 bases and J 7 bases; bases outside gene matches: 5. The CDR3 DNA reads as TGTGCCAGTAGTTCCGGGACAGGGGGCGGCGGGGAGCTGTTTTTT. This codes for CASSSGTGGGGELFF.

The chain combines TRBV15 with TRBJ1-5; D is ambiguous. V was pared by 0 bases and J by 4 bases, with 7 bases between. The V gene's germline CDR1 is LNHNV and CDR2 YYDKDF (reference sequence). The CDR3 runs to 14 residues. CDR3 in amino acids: CATSRDSPNQPQHF. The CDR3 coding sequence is TGTGCCACCAGCAGAGATAGCCCGAATCAGCCCCAGCATTTT. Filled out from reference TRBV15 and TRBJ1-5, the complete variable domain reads DAMVIQNPRYQVTQFGKPVTLSCSQTLNHNVMYWYQQKSSQAPKLLFHYYDKDFNNEADTPDNFQSRRPNTSFCFLDIRSPGLGDTAMYLCATSRDSPNQPQHFGDGTRLSIL.

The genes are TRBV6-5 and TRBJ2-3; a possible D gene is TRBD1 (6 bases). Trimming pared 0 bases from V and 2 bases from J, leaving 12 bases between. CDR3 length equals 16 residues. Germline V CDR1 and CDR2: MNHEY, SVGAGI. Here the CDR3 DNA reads TGTGCCAGCAGTTACTCAGGACAGAGCTCCACAGATACGCAGTATTTT. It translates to CASSYSGQSSTDTQYF.

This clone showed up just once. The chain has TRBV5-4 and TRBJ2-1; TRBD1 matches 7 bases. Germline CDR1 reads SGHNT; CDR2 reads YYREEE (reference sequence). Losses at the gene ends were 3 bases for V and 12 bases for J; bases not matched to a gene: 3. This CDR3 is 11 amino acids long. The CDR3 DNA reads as TGTGCCAGCAGCTCGGGACAGATGCAGTTCTTC. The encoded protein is CASSSGQMQFF.